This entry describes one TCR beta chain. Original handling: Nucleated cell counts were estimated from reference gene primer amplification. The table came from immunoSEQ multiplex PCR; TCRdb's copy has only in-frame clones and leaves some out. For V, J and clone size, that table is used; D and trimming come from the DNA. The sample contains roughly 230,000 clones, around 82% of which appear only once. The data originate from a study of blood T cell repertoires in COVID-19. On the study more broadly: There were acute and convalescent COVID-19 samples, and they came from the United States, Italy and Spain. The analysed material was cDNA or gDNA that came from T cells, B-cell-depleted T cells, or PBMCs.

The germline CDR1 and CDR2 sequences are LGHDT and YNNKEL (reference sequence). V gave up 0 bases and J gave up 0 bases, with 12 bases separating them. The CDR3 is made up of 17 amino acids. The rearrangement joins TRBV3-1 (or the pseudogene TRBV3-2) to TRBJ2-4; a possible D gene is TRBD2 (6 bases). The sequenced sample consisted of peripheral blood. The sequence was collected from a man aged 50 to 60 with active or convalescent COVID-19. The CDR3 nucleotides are TGTGCCAGCAGCCAAGAGGACCGGGGGATAGCCAAAAACATTCAGTACTTC. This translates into CASSQEDRGIAKNIQYF.